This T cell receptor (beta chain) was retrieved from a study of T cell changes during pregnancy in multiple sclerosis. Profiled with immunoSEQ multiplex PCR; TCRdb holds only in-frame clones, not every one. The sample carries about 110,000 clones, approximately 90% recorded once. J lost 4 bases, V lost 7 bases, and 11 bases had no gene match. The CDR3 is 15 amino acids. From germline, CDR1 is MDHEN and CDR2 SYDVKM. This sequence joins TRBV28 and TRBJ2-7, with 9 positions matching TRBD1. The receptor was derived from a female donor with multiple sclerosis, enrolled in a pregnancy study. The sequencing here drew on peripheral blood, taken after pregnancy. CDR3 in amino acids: CASTRMDRGSYEQYF. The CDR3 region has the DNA TGTGCCAGCACCCGTATGGACAGGGGATCGTACGAGCAGTACTTC.